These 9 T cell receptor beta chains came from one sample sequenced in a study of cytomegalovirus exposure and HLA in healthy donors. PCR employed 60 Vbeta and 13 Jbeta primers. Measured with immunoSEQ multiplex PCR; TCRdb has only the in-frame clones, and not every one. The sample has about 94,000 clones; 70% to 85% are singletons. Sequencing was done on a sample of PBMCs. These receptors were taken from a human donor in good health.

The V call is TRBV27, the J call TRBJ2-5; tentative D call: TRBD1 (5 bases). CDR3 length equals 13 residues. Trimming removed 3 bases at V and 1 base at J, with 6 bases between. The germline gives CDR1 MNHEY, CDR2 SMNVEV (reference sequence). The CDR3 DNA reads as TGTGCCAGCAGTTTTCAGGGCCAAGAGACCCAGTACTTC. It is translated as CASSFQGQETQYF.

The CDR3 DNA reads TGTGCCAGCAGTCGGTCAGGGGACTCCTACGAGCAGTACTTC. Translating gives CASSRSGDSYEQYF. The genes are TRBV6-1 and TRBJ2-7, with D perhaps TRBD1 (6 bases). Germline CDR1 reads MNHNS; CDR2 reads SASEGT. The V gene lost 5 bases and the J gene lost 0 bases, with 11 bases spanning the gap. The CDR3 extends over 14 amino acids.

CDR3 region: CASSQGASGGYTDTQYF. In DNA form, the CDR3 reads TGTGCCAGCAGCCAGGGTGCTAGCGGGGGGTACACAGATACGCAGTATTTT. The V call is TRBV11-2, the J call TRBJ2-3; 11 nucleotides line up with TRBD2. The ends lost 5 bases at V and 2 bases at J; junction bases unmatched: 9. The germline gives CDR1 SGHAT, CDR2 FQNNGV. The CDR3 loop spans 17 amino acids.

The CDR3 DNA follows: TGTGCCAGCAGTGCCCAGTCGTCTTGGAATCAGCCCCAGCATTTT. This encodes CASSAQSSWNQPQHF. The chain joins TRBV27 to TRBJ1-5, with unresolved D. Trimming left V 5 bases short and J 4 bases short, with 15 bases between. The CDR3 has 15 residues. Germline assignment: CDR1 MNHEY and CDR2 SMNVEV (reference sequence).

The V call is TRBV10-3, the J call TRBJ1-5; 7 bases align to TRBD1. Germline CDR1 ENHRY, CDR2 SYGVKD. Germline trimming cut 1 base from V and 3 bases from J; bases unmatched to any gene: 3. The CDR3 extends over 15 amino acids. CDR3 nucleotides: TGTGCCATCAGTGAGTTGGGACAGAACAATCAGCCCCAGCATTTT. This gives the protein CAISELGQNNQPQHF.

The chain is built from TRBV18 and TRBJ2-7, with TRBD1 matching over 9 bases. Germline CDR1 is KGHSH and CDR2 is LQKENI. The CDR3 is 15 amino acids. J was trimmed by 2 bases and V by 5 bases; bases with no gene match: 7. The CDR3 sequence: CASSAGTGLTYEQYF. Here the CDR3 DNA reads TGTGCCAGCTCAGCCGGGACAGGGCTAACCTACGAGCAGTACTTC.

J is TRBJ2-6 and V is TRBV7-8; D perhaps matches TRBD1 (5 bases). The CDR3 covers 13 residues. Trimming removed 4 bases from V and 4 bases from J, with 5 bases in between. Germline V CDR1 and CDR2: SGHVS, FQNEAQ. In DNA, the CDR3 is TGTGCCAGCAGCTGGGGCGGGGCCAACGTCCTGACTTTC. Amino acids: CASSWGGANVLTF.

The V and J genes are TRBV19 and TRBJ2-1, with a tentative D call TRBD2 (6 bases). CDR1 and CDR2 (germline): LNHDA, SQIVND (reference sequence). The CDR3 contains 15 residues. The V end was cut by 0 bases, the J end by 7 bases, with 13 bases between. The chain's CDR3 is CASSIDGDRGNEQFF. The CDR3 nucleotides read TGTGCCAGTAGTATAGATGGAGATCGGGGGAATGAGCAGTTCTTC.

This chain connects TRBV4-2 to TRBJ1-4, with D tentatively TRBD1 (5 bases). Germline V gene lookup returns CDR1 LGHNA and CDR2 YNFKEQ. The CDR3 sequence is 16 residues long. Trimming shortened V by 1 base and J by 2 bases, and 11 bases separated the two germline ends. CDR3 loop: CASSQGRRGTNEKLFF. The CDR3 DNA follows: TGTGCCAGCAGCCAAGGTCGCCGGGGGACTAATGAAAAACTGTTTTTT.